The 10 T cell receptor beta chains given below trace back to one sample, sequenced in a study of memory CD4+ T cells and cytomegalovirus serostatus. Clones were read by immunoSEQ multiplex PCR, and TCRdb kept only the in-frame ones, dropping some. Altogether 45,000 to 70,000 clones are present, roughly 85% being singletons, with the ten largest covering 0.5%. Single viable CD3+CD4+CD8-CD45RO+ cells were sorted as the memory CD4+ T cells. Sample: memory CD4+ T cells from blood. The receptors come from an adult in good health and CMV-seronegative. Some clones in this sample may be carry-over from other donors' samples.

The chain joins TRBV6-1 to TRBJ1-1; the D gene is possibly TRBD1 (5 bases). CDR3 length: 14 amino acids. The germline V and J ends were trimmed by 10 bases and 2 bases, with 17 bases remaining between them. Germline CDR1 MNHNS, CDR2 SASEGT. CDR3 protein: CAILEAGLNTEAFF. Written as DNA, the CDR3 is TGTGCCATCCTGGAGGCAGGGCTTAACACTGAAGCTTTCTTT.

This clone was seen a single time. V and J are TRBV6-5 and TRBJ1-6; TRBD1 is a possible D gene (5 bases). V was pared by 4 bases and J by 2 bases, with 9 bases between. Germline CDR1 reads MNHEY; CDR2 reads SVGAGI. This CDR3 spans 15 amino acids. The DNA for the CDR3 is TGTGCCAGCAGTTCAGGGAGCCCCTATAATTCACCCCTCCACTTT. Its protein product is CASSSGSPYNSPLHF.

The gene calls are TRBV9 and TRBJ2-7, with TRBD1 matching over 7 bases. Germline CDR1 and CDR2: SGDLS and YYNGEE. V shed 3 bases and J 7 bases; nucleotides not matched to a gene: 13. This CDR3 comprises 15 residues. CDR3 residues: CASSARDSIGGEQYF. DNA of the CDR3: TGTGCCAGCAGCGCCCGGGACAGCATTGGCGGGGAGCAGTACTTC.

The chain has TRBV4-1 and TRBJ2-3, with 12 bases matching TRBD2. Germline assignment: CDR1 MGHRA and CDR2 YSYEKL. V gave up 3 bases and J gave up 4 bases; unmatched junction bases: 2. The CDR3 is 15 amino acids. In nucleotides, the CDR3 is TGCGCCAGCAGCCACAGACTAGCGGGAGCAGATACGCAGTATTTT. Its protein is CASSHRLAGADTQYF.

The chain recombines TRBV25-1 with TRBJ2-1; 11 bases fit TRBD2. The CDR3 has 16 amino acids. After removal of 5 bases from V and 7 bases from J, the junction contained 10 bases not matched to a gene. In germline, CDR1 is MGHDK, CDR2 SYGVNS. In DNA, the CDR3 is TGTGCCAGCAGTCGACCCTCTACTAGCGGGAGAAATGAGCAGTTCTTC. Translated: CASSRPSTSGRNEQFF.

CDR3: CASSQGRGDYGYTF. CDR3 in DNA: TGCGCCAGCAGCCAAGGCAGGGGTGACTATGGCTACACCTTC. The J gene is TRBJ1-2, the V gene TRBV4-3; a weak D match, TRBD1 (6 bases). This CDR3 has 14 amino acids. CDR1 is LGHNA and CDR2 is YSLEER in the germline V gene. V shed 1 base and J shed 3 bases, with 9 bases lying between them.

In its sample, this clone was seen once. The chain links TRBV27 to TRBJ2-7, with a possible D match to TRBD2 (6 bases). Germline loops: CDR1 MNHEY, CDR2 SMNVEV (reference sequence). The CDR3 sequence is 13 residues long. V was shortened by 6 bases and J by 3 bases, with 12 bases between the two germline ends. DNA for the CDR3: TGTGCCAGCAGGCGGGATACTCACTACGAGCAGTACTTC. It yields the protein CASRRDTHYEQYF.

V and J are TRBV30 and TRBJ1-4, with D maybe TRBD1 (6 bases). The germline V gene encodes CDR1 GTSNPN and CDR2 SVGIG (reference sequence). CDR3 length equals 18 residues. V dropped 0 bases and J dropped 7 bases, with 24 bases sitting between them. The CDR3 DNA sequence: TGTGCCTGGAGTGTACGGTACCACAGGGCCGGTGATCGTGAAAAACTGTTTTTT. This gives the protein CAWSVRYHRAGDREKLFF. Filled out from reference TRBV30 and TRBJ1-4, the complete variable domain reads SQTIHQWPATLVQPVGSPLSLECTVEGTSNPNLYWYRQAAGRGLQLLFYSVGIGQISSEVPQNLSASRPQDRQFILSSKKLLLSDSGFYLCAWSVRYHRAGDREKLFFGSGTQLSVL.

This clone was counted between two and nine times. This rearrangement joins TRBV7-8 to TRBJ2-7; D is possibly TRBD2 (6 bases). The CDR3 spans 15 residues. CDR1 SGHVS and CDR2 FQNEAQ come from the germline V gene. V was clipped by 5 bases and J by 0 bases, with 14 bases between them. The CDR3 sequence is CASSLGTFGSYEQYF. The CDR3 nucleotides read TGTGCCAGCAGCCTGGGGACTTTCGGCTCCTACGAGCAGTACTTC.

This sequence joins TRBV30 and TRBJ2-6; 10 bases match TRBD2. CDR1 and CDR2 from the germline V gene are GTSNPN and SVGIG (reference sequence). V shed 2 bases, J shed 4 bases, and the junction held 8 bases outside the gene matches. CDR3 size: 17 residues. The CDR3: CAWSTSKLAGGANVLTF. CDR3 bases: TGTGCCTGGAGTACCAGTAAACTAGCGGGAGGGGCCAACGTCCTGACTTTC.